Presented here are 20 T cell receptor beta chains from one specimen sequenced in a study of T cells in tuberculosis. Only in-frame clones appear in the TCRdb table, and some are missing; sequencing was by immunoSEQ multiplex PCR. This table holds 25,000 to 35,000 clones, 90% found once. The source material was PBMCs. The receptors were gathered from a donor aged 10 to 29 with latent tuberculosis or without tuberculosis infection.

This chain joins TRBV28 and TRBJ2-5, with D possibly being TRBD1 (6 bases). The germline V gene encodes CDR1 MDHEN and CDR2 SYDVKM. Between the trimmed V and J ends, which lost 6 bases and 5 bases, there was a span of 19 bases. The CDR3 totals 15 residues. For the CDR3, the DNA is TGTGCCAGCAGCGGACACAGGGAACGCACGGAGACCCAGTACTTC. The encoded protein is CASSGHRERTETQYF.

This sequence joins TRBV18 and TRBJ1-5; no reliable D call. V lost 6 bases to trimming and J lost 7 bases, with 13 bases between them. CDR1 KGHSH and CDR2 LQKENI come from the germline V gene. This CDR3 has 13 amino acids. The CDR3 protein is CASSSQQRQPQHF. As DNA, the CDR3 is TGTGCCAGCTCTTCCCAACAGAGACAGCCCCAGCATTTT.

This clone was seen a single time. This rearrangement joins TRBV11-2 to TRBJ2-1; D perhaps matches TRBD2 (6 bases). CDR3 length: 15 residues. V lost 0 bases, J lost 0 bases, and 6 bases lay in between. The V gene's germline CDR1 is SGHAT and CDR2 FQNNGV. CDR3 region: CASSLETSSYNEQFF. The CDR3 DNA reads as TGTGCCAGCAGCTTAGAGACTAGCTCCTACAATGAGCAGTTCTTC.

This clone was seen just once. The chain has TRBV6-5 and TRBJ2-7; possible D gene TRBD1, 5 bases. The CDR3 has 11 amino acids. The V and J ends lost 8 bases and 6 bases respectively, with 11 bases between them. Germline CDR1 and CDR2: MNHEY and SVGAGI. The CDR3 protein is CASSQGIEQYF. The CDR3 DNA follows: TGTGCCAGCTCGCAGGGAATCGAGCAGTACTTC.

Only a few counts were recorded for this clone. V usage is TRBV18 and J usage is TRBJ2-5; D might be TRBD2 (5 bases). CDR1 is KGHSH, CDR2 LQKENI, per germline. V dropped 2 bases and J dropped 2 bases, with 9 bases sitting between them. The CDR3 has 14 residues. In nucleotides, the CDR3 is TGTGCCAGCTCACCAGGGAGCCAACAAGAGACCCAGTACTTC. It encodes CASSPGSQQETQYF.

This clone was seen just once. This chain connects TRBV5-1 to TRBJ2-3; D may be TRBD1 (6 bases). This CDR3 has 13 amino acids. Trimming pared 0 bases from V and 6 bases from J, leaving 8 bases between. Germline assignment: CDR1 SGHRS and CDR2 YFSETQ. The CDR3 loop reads CASSLDRVDTQYF. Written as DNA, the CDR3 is TGCGCCAGCAGCTTGGACAGGGTTGATACGCAGTATTTT.

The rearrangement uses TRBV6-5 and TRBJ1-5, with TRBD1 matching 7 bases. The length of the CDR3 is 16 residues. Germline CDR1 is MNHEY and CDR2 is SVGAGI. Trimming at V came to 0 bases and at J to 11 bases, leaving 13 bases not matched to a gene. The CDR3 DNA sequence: TGTGCCAGCAGTTACTCGATACAGGGGTCCCAATCGGCCCAGCATTTT. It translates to CASSYSIQGSQSAQHF.

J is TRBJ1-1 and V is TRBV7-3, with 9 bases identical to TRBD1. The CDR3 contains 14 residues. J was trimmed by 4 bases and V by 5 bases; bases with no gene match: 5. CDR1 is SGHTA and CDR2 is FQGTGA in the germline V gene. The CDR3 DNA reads TGTGCCAGCAGCCCAACAGGGGGCACCACTGAAGCTTTCTTT. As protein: CASSPTGGTTEAFF.

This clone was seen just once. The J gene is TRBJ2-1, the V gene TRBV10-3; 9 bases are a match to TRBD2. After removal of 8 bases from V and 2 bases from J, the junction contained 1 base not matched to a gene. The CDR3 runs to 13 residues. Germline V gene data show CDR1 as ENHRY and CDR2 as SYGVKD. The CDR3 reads CAIGLAPYNEQFF. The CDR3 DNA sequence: TGTGCCATCGGACTAGCGCCCTACAATGAGCAGTTCTTC.

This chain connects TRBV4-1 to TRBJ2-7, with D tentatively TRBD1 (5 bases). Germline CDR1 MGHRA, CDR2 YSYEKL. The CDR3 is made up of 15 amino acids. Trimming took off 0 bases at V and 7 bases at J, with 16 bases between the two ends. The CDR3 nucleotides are TGCGCCAGCAGCCAAGATCCGGAAGGGGTGGAGGAGCAGTACTTC. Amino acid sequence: CASSQDPEGVEEQYF.

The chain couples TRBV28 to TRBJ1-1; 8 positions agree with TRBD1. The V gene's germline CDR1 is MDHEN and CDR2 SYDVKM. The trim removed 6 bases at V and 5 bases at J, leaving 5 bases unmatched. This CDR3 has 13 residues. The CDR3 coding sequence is TGTGCCAGCAGGCGGACAGGGCGAACTGAAGCTTTCTTT. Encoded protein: CASRRTGRTEAFF.

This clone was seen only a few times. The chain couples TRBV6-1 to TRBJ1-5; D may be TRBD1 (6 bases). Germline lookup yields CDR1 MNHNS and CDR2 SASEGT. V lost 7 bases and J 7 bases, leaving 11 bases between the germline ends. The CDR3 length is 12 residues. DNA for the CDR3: TGTGCCAGCACCCGGGACATCCAGCCCCAGCATTTT. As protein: CASTRDIQPQHF.

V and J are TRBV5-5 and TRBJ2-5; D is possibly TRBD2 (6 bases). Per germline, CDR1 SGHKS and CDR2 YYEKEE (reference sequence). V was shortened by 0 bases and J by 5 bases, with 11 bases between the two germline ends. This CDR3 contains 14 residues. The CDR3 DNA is TGTGCCAGCAGCTTGGTCGGAGGGCAGGAGACCCAGTACTTC. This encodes CASSLVGGQETQYF.

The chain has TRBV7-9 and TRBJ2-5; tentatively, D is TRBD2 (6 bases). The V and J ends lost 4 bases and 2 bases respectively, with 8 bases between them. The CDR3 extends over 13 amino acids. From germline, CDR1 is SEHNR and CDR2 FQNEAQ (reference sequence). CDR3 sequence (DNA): TGTGCCAGCAGCTCCGGGACTCAAGAGACCCAGTACTTC. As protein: CASSSGTQETQYF.

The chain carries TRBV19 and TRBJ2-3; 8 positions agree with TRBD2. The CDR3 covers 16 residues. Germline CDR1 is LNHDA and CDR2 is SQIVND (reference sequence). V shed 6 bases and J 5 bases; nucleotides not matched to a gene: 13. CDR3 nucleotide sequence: TGTGCCAGTAGCCCCCGGGCGGGGGGAATAATAGATACGCAGTATTTT. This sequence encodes CASSPRAGGIIDTQYF.

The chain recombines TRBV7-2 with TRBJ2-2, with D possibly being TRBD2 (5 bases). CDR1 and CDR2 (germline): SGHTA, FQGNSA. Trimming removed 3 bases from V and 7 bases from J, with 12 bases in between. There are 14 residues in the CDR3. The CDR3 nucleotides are TGTGCCAGCAGCTTTAGGGCTAGCAACGGGGAGCTGTTTTTT. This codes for CASSFRASNGELFF.

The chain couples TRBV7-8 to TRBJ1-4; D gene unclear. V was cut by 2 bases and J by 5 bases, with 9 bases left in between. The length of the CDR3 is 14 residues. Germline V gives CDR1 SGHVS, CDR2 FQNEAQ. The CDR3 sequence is CASSLMTQNEKLFF. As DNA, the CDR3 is TGTGCCAGCAGCTTAATGACACAAAATGAAAAACTGTTTTTT.

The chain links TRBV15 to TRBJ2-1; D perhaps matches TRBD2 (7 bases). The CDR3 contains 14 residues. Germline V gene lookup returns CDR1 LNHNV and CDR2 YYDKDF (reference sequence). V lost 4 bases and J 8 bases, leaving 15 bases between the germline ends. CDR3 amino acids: CATSTEGGADEQFF. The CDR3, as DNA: TGTGCCACCAGCACAGAGGGGGGGGCGGATGAGCAGTTCTTC. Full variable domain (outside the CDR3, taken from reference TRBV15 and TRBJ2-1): DAMVIQNPRYQVTQFGKPVTLSCSQTLNHNVMYWYQQKSSQAPKLLFHYYDKDFNNEADTPDNFQSRRPNTSFCFLDIRSPGLGDTAMYLCATSTEGGADEQFFGPGTRLTVL.

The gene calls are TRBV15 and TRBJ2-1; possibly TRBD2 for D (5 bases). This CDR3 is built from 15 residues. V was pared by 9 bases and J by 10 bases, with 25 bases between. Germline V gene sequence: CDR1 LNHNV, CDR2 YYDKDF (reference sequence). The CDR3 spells CATRGKASHPVEQFF. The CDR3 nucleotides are TGTGCCACGCGAGGGAAGGCCTCCCACCCCGTGGAGCAGTTCTTC.

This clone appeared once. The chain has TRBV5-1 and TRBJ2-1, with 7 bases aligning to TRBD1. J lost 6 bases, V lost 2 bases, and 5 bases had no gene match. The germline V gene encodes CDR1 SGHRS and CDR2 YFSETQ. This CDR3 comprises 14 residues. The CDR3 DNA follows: TGCGCCAGCAGCTTCGAGGGGGCAAGCAATGAGCAGTTCTTC. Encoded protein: CASSFEGASNEQFF. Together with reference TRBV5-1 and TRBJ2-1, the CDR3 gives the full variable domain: KAGVTQTPRYLIKTRGQQVTLSCSPISGHRSVSWYQQTPGQGLQFLFEYFSETQRNKGNFPGRFSGRQFSNSRSEMNVSTLELGDSALYLCASSFEGASNEQFFGPGTRLTVL.